This TCR beta chain was retrieved from a study of cytomegalovirus exposure and HLA in healthy donors (dated by TCRdb to about 2017). Background on the whole study: An earlier analysis of roughly 630 of the donors reported 250 to 350 Gb of sequence data and 117 million unique TCR beta sequences from some 180 million T cells. Rather than drawing on any new phenotypic data, the later analysis identified candidate immune exposures from TCR beta sequences and the way those sequences occurred across donors. To study patterns of TCR occurrence, a later analysis re-analyzed previously published TCR beta repertoires from just over 650 donors and added high-resolution HLA genotyping. Across 300 to 400 genotyped donors of the cohort, an average of about 240,000 unique TCR beta nucleotide sequences per donor were sequenced, and 15% to 20% of those sequences were non-productive. The genetic ancestry cluster associated with self-reported Caucasian donors included roughly 84% of the roughly 400 genotyped donors. Donor age, sex, ethnicity and CMV serostatus were compiled together with the repertoire data. In addition to the first cohort of approximately 670 subjects, a separate validation cohort of 120 different subjects was used. Approximately 300 gigabases of sequencing data and tens of millions of unique TCR sequences made up an early release that covered under 750 HLA-typed donors. The aim of the study was to test whether cataloging public T cell receptors could identify signatures of past pathogen exposure. HLA typing covered class I and class II loci at four-digit resolution. The number of typed donors differed by locus: about 629-630 for A, B, C, DRB1 and DQB1; 522 for DQA1; roughly 600 for DPA1; and about 450 for DPB1. A later genetic analysis took genome-wide SNP genotypes for about 65% of the roughly 670 donors and used that subset as a discovery cohort. The study profiled the T cell repertoires of approximately 700 subjects by immunosequencing and related them to cytomegalovirus serostatus. An earlier analysis of 587 of the donors used high-throughput TCR beta sequencing to judge whether each TCR beta V gene segment behaved as functional or pseudogenic. Several DR-DQ haplotypes were handled as single units for association and clustering because linkage in the cohort was strong. All discovery cohort repertoires had been generated using a single sequencing platform. The study combined high-throughput TCR immunosequencing, statistical association of individual TCRs with disease status, and machine learning to predict cytomegalovirus infection status.

The CDR3 runs 12 residues from the cysteine to the phenylalanine. This entry keeps only the CDR3 DNA: 36 bases, framed from base 1. According to the germline V gene (reference sequence), CDR1 reads SGHNT and CDR2 reads YYREEE. In total, fewer than 750 healthy bone marrow donors made up the cohort. At the time of sampling, all cohort members were nominally healthy, though unrecorded immune exposures were likely present. The donor tested CMV seronegative, placing the donor among the 300 to 400 seronegative members of the cohort. A peripheral blood sample was provided by each donor, and peripheral blood mononuclear cells were used for TCR beta sequencing. Genomic DNA extraction from the blood cell samples was performed with the Qiagen DNeasy Blood Extraction Kit. Library preparation was by the immunoSEQ multiplex PCR assay. For the multiplex PCR, a mixture combining 60 forward primers for TCR Vbeta segments and 13 reverse primers for TCR Jbeta segments was used. Amplification of the CDR3 region of rearranged TCR beta genes was performed with a multiplex PCR assay on genomic DNA. The Illumina HiSeq System was used to sequence the amplified TCR beta libraries as 87-base-pair reads. Regarding the original processing steps: A later analysis tallied some 79 million unique TCR beta chains across the 666 repertoires, and some 12 million of those chains were shared by two or more donors. Raw reads were error-corrected and collapsed into unique sequences with a nearest-neighbor algorithm that merged closely related sequences to remove PCR and sequencing errors. Alignment of CDR3 sequences to IMGT reference sequences was used to assign V, D and J gene segments. For a sequence to be retained, a match of at least six nucleotides to both a V gene segment and a J gene segment was required. A rearrangement was called productive if the CDR3 had no stop codons and remained in frame with V and J, and every other rearrangement was called non-productive. CDR3 was defined according to IMGT convention as the region running from the second conserved V-encoded cysteine to the conserved J-encoded phenylalanine. Sequences without an unambiguous match to a single V gene segment were excluded from the earlier analysis of about 600 of the donors. In an earlier analysis of approximately 610 of the donors, V segments were called functional above 56.7% productive rearrangements and were called segregating when the between-donor standard deviation exceeded 5%. To diagnose cytomegalovirus status from the catalog of TCR beta chain sequences, a statistical classification framework was built. In a later analysis, V and J genes were assigned by comparing TCR nucleotide sequences against IMGT/GENE-DB human TR gene sequences. Using the TCRdist pipeline, a later analysis assigned CDR3 sequences along with most-parsimonious VDJ recombination scenarios. In a later analysis, every TCR beta chain was defined by the combination of its CDR3 amino acid sequence and its V-gene family, and reads without a unique V-gene family were dropped. To address suspected cross-contamination and a sequencing artifact, a later analysis removed 592 highly shared, low-generation-probability nucleotide sequences. In a later analysis, a clonal expansion index for each public chain was calculated from normalized within-repertoire ranks of inferred template counts. A later analysis computed generation probabilities with a VDJ recombination model fitted to out-of-frame rearrangements, and checked the results against IGoR. A later analysis scored TCR-TCR, TCR-HLA and TCR-CMV co-occurrence with hypergeometric tests, applying a repertoire-size bias correction to TCR pairs. To estimate false discovery rates, a later analysis permuted the HLA or CMV assignments 20 times. In a later analysis, co-occurring TCRs were grouped with DBSCAN, and TCRdist sequence similarity was added when clustering was performed within HLA-allele-positive subsets. Repertoires with fewer than 30,000 or more than 120,000 public chains, plus five repertoires with anomalous nucleotide sharing, were excluded from co-occurrence clustering. TCRdb carries this immuneACCESS record with in-frame sequences only. Its versions omit some clonotypes, under half of them owing to an unresolved V gene in the studies checked, with the rest unexplained. The DNA gave D and trimming, while V, J and clone size come from that table. This sample's table contains around 70,000 clones. The ten biggest clones cover about 0.83% of the sample.

Paper-wide results and their limitations: A later genetic analysis reported fewer N-insertions in productive TCRs among donors in an Asian-associated ancestry cluster than the roughly 700-donor mean. A further reported finding was that TCR beta sequences accurately predicted the HLA-A and HLA-B alleles for most subjects in the first cohort. In a later analysis, TCR association rates were found to vary across HLA loci, with the most associated TCRs seen for DRB1 alleles and the fewest for HLA-C alleles. The earlier analysis of nearly 600 of the donors excluded roughly 17 rarely observed V segments, including chromosome 9 orphons, because counts were too low. Several of the top co-occurrence clusters appeared to be linked to parvovirus B19, influenza, CMV and Epstein-Barr virus, according to a later analysis. The classifier was reported to diagnose cytomegalovirus status with high specificity and sensitivity in both the original cohort and the validation cohort. Because HLA typing was unavailable for some donors at each locus, only the typed subset was used in association tests. This cohort had only TCR beta chains sequenced, and the lack of alpha or paired-chain data limited which features could be detected. In a later analysis, most CMV-associated TCR beta chains were found to appear HLA-restricted, with HLA associations seemingly driven largely by CMV exposure. The presence/absence analyses assumed that sequencing depth was roughly uniform across donors, and that assumption may not be true. Compared with equally common non-associated chains, HLA-associated TCR beta chains in a later analysis were more clonally expanded and had lower generation probabilities. A total of roughly 160 TCR beta chains were listed by the study as associated with cytomegalovirus. Three of the identified cytomegalovirus-associated TCR beta chains were confirmed in vitro to be specific for cytomegalovirus antigens. Linkage disequilibrium might explain the correlated functional status among segregating V segments, but an unknown experimental factor could not be excluded. A group of highly shared sequence variants was considered likely to be a technical artifact of the sequencing pipeline. Specific HLA alleles were associated with 15,000 to 20,000 TCR beta sequences at a false discovery rate of 0.05 in a later analysis. Some IMGT-functional V segments, including TRBV6-2 and TRBV6-3, could not be told apart with the 87-base-pair reads, so those segments were excluded. Across donors, most TCR sequences were observed very rarely, whereas some public TCRs were present in many individuals. The only immune exposure information available for the cohort was CMV serostatus. Assigning TCR associations to individual alleles was difficult when HLA alleles, especially DR and DQ, strongly co-occurred. In an earlier analysis of about 600 of the donors, most TCR beta V segments appeared in productive rearrangements about 90% or about 30% of the time, broadly matching IMGT annotations. It was suggested by the authors that the approach could potentially be generalized to other disease states and immunological phenotypes. V-gene and J-gene trimming of TCR beta chains was associated with a missense DCLRE1C variant in a later genetic analysis, and the association was replicated in an independent cohort.

In the case of this clone: This clone's antigen is unknown. Compared with germline, one end of the junction differs, possibly owing to a read error.

The origin of this receptor is a boy under 18 in good health and CMV-seronegative. This chain joins TRBV5-4 to TRBJ2-5; 5 matching bases give a weak D call of TRBD2. The specimen sequenced was PBMCs. The base sequence is TGTGCCAGCAGCTTGGACGGGGAACAAAGGCACTTC. This gives the protein CASSLDGEQRHF.